This T cell receptor (beta chain) was observed in a study of cytotoxic CD8 clonotypes in ibrutinib-treated CLL (dated by TCRdb to the early 2020s). Regarding the study in general: The cohort included some 14 treatment-naive and ten to eleven relapsed/refractory patients; roughly 17 were IGHV unmutated. An average of around 250,000 productive templates and some 100,000 productive rearrangements was obtained per sample. Cryopreserved peripheral blood mononuclear cells were collected before treatment, at response, and at either disease progression or sustained remission. Response samples were obtained after a median of around eleven months of treatment, with a range of roughly 6 to 40 months. Of the roughly 81 people in the trial, about two dozen had longitudinal samples available. Every remission and progressive disease sample was obtained while ibrutinib was still being received by the patients. Responses were partial in roughly 24 patients and complete in 2; after median about 63 months follow-up, around 15 stayed in remission and about twelve progressed.

The study at large found these results: Baseline clonality was found to be higher than that of age-matched healthy donors and was strongly correlated with circulating CD8+ T-cell counts. Lymph node repertoires were not examined, and the timing of sampling was not matched between patients in sustained remission and those whose disease progressed. An increase in clonality was observed at ibrutinib response, with clonality remaining stable during sustained remission and falling back toward baseline at progression. Public clonotypes were rare and either shrank or stayed stable during treatment, and the rise in clonality at ibrutinib response reflected expansion of private clonotypes.

The time point tag for this specimen amounts to: progressive disease on ibrutinib. For TCR beta library preparation, around 2 micrograms of genomic DNA were isolated from cryopreserved PBMCs. Longitudinal blood samples from CLL patients on ibrutinib monotherapy underwent high-throughput TCR beta sequencing. The patients took part in an open-label, single-center phase 2 trial of ibrutinib monotherapy. Each clonotype received, on average, 10x coverage in deep resolution sequencing performed on a MiSeq, where the target depth lay between 1 in 1 million and 1 in 200,000 T cells. The immunoSEQ hsTCRB Kit was used to generate the TCR beta libraries. As for the authors' bioinformatics: The data were analyzed with ImmunoSEQ Analyzer and ImmunoSEQ Data Assistant, and V, D and J gene assignments followed IMGT definitions. Clonality, which ranges from 0 to 1, was calculated as one minus the normalized Shannon entropy of productive rearrangement frequencies. Only overrepresented clonotypes making up at least 0.05% of the repertoire of each patient were included in the public clonotype analysis. Thirteen age-matched healthy donor repertoires from immuneACCESS were used as controls for clonality. The clones in this table, taken by TCRdb from immuneACCESS, are in-frame only. Not every clone is retained; where verified, under half of the shortfall comes from an unresolved V gene, and the cause of the rest is unknown. V, J and clone size were drawn from that table, and D and trimming were deduced from the DNA. In all, the sample holds 150,000 to 200,000 clones, and 70% to 90% of those were seen once. The ten top clones hold 3% of the sample.

As regards this clone: The antigen it recognizes is unknown. No clone much larger than this one lies a single base away; base qualities are absent.

The CDR3 sequence holds 14 residues, the cysteine and phenylalanine included. The CDR3 DNA has 42 bases and is translated from base 1. Here V drops 4 bases and J drops 3 bases, and the junction holds 6 bases not matched to any gene. Sequences SGHRS (CDR1) and YFSETQ (CDR2) are obtained from the germline V gene. This chain joins TRBV5-1 to TRBJ2-5; TRBD1 agrees with 7 junctional bases. Sequences were derived from PBMCs, sampled at disease progression, from a patient treated with ibrutinib. The clonotype was recovered from a human donor with chronic lymphocytic leukemia. The CDR3 protein is CASSRETGEETQYF. The sequence in DNA is TGCGCCAGCAGCCGCGAAACAGGGGAAGAGACCCAGTACTTC.